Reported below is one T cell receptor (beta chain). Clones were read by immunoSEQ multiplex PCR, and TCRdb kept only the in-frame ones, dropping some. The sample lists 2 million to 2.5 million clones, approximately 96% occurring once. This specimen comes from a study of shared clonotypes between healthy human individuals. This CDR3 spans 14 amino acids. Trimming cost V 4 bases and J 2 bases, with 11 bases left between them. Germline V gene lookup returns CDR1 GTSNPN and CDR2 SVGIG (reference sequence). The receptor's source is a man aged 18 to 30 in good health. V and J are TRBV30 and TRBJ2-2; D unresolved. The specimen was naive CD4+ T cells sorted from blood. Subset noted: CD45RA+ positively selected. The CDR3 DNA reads TGTGCCTGGAAAAGGGAAGGAAACACCGGGGAGCTGTTTTTT. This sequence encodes CAWKREGNTGELFF.